The rows below give T cell receptor beta chains drawn from one sample of a study of vaccination effects on CD4 cells after COVID-19. Some clones are missing from TCRdb's copy, which holds only in-frame ones; the method was immunoSEQ multiplex PCR. The sample includes about 19,000 clones, roughly four fifths of them seen just once. Their antigens remain unidentified. The specimen comprised CD4+ T cells from PBMCs cultured with SARS-CoV-2 spike peptides, sampled before COVID-19 vaccination. The source of these receptors is a human donor who had a prior SARS-CoV-2 infection. Both conserved end residues are part of each CDR3. A D gene is named only where the DNA matches it firmly. Clone size, where shown, is once, few, many, or a class for clones that have expanded.

>TRBJ2-3|-|TRBV11-1|once
TGTGCCAGCAGCTTAGATATCGGTGCAGATACGCAGTATTTT
CASSLDIGADTQYF
>TRBJ2-3|TRBD2|TRBV7-8|-
TGTGCCAGCAGCTTAAGGACTAGCGGGGGGAGCACAGATACGCAGTATTTT
CASSLRTSGGSTDTQYF
>TRBJ1-6|-|TRBV27|-
TGTGCCAGCAGTTTTATCAATTCACCCCTCCACTTT
CASSFINSPLHF
>TRBJ2-7|-|TRBV30|-
TGTGCCTGGAAACCTAAAAGCAAAGCCTACGAGCAGTACTTC
CAWKPKSKAYEQYF
>TRBJ1-4|TRBD1|TRBV7-9|-
TGTGCCAGCAGCTTAGGACAGGGTAAAGAAAAACTGTTTTTT
CASSLGQGKEKLFF
>TRBJ1-1|-|TRBV20-1|-
TGCAGTGCTAGTCTGGCTACTGAAGCTTTCTTT
CSASLATEAFF
>TRBJ2-7|-|TRBV27|-
TGTGCCAGCAGTTTACGGGGAACAAGCGAGCAGTACTTC
CASSLRGTSEQYF
>TRBJ1-1|TRBD1|TRBV7-2|-
TGTGCCAGCACAGGGGGAAGTGGGACTGAAGCTTTCTTT
CASTGGSGTEAFF
>TRBJ2-7|-|TRBV5-5|-
TGTGCCAGCAGCTGGACCGGGTCTGGGGGCGAGCAGTACTTC
CASSWTGSGGEQYF
>TRBJ2-5|-|TRBV15|-
TGTGCCACCAGCAGAGATCTGTCGCGGGTTAGAGAGACCCAGTACTTC
CATSRDLSRVRETQYF
>TRBJ1-2|-|TRBV6-1|-
TGTGCCAGCAGTGAAGCAACGCTGACTAACTATGGCTACACCTTC
CASSEATLTNYGYTF
>TRBJ1-4|-|TRBV21-1|-
TGTGCCAGCAGCAAAGATGGAAGGGCAACTAATGAAAAACTGTTTTTT
CASSKDGRATNEKLFF
>TRBJ2-7|-|TRBV5-3|-
TGTGCCAGAAGCTTGGAAGGGGATGGCTCCTACGAGCAGTACTTC
CARSLEGDGSYEQYF
>TRBJ2-1|-|TRBV12-3/TRBV12-4|-
TGTGCCAGCAGTGTAGGGTGGCTTGTTGAGCAGTTCTTC
CASSVGWLVEQFF
>TRBJ2-5|-|TRBV18|-
TGTGCCAGCTCATCAGACAGACAAGAGACCCAGTACTTC
CASSSDRQETQYF
>TRBJ1-3|-|TRBV9|-
TGTGCCAGCAGCGTAGGCACAGATGCTGGAAACACCATATATTTT
CASSVGTDAGNTIYF
>TRBJ2-1|TRBD2|TRBV5-1|-
TGCGCCAGCAGCTTGGAGGGCGGGGGGGCGGTTGAGCAGTTCTTC
CASSLEGGGAVEQFF
>TRBJ1-6|TRBD1|TRBV5-1|-
TGCGCCAGCAGCAGCATAGGGACAGGGAATTCACCCCTCCACTTT
CASSSIGTGNSPLHF
>TRBJ2-1|-|TRBV6-5|-
TGTGCCAGCAGATACCTAAGGGGGGGGCCATACAATGAGCAGTTCTTC
CASRYLRGGPYNEQFF
>TRBJ2-3|-|TRBV2|-
TGTGCCAGCAGTGAGTGGGGGGCCGGGGGAGATACGCAGTATTTT
CASSEWGAGGDTQYF
>TRBJ1-5|-|TRBV5-1|-
TGCGCCAGCAGCTTGTATGGGGTTGGCGGCAATCAGCCCCAGCATTTT
CASSLYGVGGNQPQHF
>TRBJ1-1|TRBD1|TRBV5-1|few
TGCGCCAGCAGCCCAGTTGAGGGGGCGCGAGCTTTCTTT
CASSPVEGARAFF
>TRBJ2-3|-|TRBV28|few
TGTGCCAGCAGTTTATTAGCCACAGATACGCAGTATTTT
CASSLLATDTQYF
>TRBJ1-4|TRBD1|TRBV5-8|-
TGTGCCAGCAGCCGTCGGGACAGAATTGAAAAACTGTTTTTT
CASSRRDRIEKLFF
>TRBJ1-2|-|TRBV4-2|-
TGTGCCAGCAGCCTCGACAGGTATGGCTACACCTTC
CASSLDRYGYTF
>TRBJ2-7|-|TRBV5-1|few
TGCGCCAGCAGGCCCACCTTGGGGGGCTACGAGCAGTACTTC
CASRPTLGGYEQYF
>TRBJ1-2|TRBD1|TRBV7-2|-
TGTGCCAGCAGCCGGGACAGGGCGGTTGGCTACACCTTC
CASSRDRAVGYTF
>TRBJ2-6|-|TRBV5-1|few
TGCGCCAGCAGCCCACAGGCTGGGGCCAACGTCCTGACTTTC
CASSPQAGANVLTF
>TRBJ2-6|-|TRBV7-8|-
TGTGCCAGCACCCCTAGTGGGGGAGCTGGGGCCAACGTCCTGACTTTC
CASTPSGGAGANVLTF
>TRBJ2-3|-|TRBV2|once
TGTGCCAGCAGCGAAGGATACGCAGATACGCAGTATTTT
CASSEGYADTQYF
>TRBJ1-4|-|TRBV7-9|-
TGTGCCAGCAGCCCCCCCTCGGGAACAATGGAGGAAAAACTGTTTTTT
CASSPPSGTMEEKLFF
>TRBJ1-1|-|TRBV19|-
TGTGCCAGTAGTATAGTAGGCTACGGGACGAGCACTGAAGCTTTCTTT
CASSIVGYGTSTEAFF
>TRBJ1-1|-|TRBV30|once
TGTGCCTGGAGTGTCTGGTCATATGAAGCTTTCTTT
CAWSVWSYEAFF
>TRBJ1-4|-|TRBV19|-
TGTGCCAGTAGTATATCAGGTGAAAAACTGTTTTTT
CASSISGEKLFF
>TRBJ2-7|-|TRBV5-4|-
TGTGCCAGCAGCTTGGGTGTCGTCACCTCCTACGAGCAGTACTTC
CASSLGVVTSYEQYF
>TRBJ1-1|-|TRBV4-3|few
TGCGCCAGCAGCCAAGATCTCGGTGGATTTTTAAACACTGAAGCTTTCTTT
CASSQDLGGFLNTEAFF
>TRBJ1-2|-|TRBV7-3|few
TGTGCCAGCAGCTTAACTGGCCAGGGAGAAGGCTACACCTTC
CASSLTGQGEGYTF
>TRBJ1-6|-|TRBV20-1|-
TGCAGTGCTAGTGGGGGGTGGGATTCACCCCTCCACTTT
CSASGGWDSPLHF